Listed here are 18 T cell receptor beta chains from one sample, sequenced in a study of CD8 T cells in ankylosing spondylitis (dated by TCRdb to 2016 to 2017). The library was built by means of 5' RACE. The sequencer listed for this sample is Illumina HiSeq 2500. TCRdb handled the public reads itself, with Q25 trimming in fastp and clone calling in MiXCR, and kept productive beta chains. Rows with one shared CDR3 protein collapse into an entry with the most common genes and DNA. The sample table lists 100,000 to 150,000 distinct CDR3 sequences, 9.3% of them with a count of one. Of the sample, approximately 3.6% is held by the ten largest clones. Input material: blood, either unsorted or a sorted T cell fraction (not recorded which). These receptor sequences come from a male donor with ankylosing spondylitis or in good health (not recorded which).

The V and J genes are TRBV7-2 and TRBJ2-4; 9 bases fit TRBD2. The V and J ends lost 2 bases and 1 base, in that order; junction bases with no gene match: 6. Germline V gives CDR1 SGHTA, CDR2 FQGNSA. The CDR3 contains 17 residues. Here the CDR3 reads CASSLPLAGSAKNIQYF. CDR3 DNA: TGTGCCAGCAGCTTACCACTAGCGGGTTCCGCCAAAAACATTCAGTACTTC.

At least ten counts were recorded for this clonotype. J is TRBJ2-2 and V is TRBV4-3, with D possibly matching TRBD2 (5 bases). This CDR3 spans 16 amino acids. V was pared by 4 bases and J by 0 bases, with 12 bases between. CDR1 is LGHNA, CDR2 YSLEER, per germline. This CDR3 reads CASSPEEASNTGELFF. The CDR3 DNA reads TGCGCCAGCAGCCCAGAGGAGGCGTCGAACACCGGGGAGCTGTTTTTT.

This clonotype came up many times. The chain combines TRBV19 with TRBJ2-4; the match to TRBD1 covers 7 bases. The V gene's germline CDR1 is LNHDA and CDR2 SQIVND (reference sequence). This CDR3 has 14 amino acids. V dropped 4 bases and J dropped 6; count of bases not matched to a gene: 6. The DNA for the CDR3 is TGTGCCAGTAGTAGAGGGGGCAGCTTAAACATTCAGTACTTC. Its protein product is CASSRGGSLNIQYF.

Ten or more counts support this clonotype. CDR3 nucleotides: TGTGCCAGCAGCCTCTCCGGGACAGGGTTGGACACTGAAGCTTTCTTT. It is translated as CASSLSGTGLDTEAFF. The V and J genes are TRBV12-3 or TRBV12-4 and TRBJ1-1; 9 bases are a match to TRBD1. Trimming took 6 bases from V and 3 from J; bases not matched to a gene: 11. This CDR3 spans 16 amino acids.

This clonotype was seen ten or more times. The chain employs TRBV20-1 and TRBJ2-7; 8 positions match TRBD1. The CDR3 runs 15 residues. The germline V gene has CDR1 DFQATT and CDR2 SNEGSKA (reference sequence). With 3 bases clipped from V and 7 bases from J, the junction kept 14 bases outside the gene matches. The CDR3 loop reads CSASPQGARTDEQYF. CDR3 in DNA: TGCAGTGCTAGTCCTCAGGGGGCTCGGACGGATGAGCAGTACTTC.

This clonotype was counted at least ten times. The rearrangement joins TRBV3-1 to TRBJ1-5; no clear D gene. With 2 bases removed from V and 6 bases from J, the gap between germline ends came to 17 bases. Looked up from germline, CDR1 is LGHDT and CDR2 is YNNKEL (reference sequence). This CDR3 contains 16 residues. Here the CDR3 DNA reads TGTGCCAGCAGCCAAAAGGGAAAGGAATTCGCTCAGCCCCAGCATTTT. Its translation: CASSQKGKEFAQPQHF. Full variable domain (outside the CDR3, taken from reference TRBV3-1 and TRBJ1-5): DTAVSQTPKYLVTQMGNDKSIKCEQNLGHDTMYWYKQDSKKFLKIMFSYNNKELIINETVPNRFSPKSPDKAHLNLHINSLELGDSAVYFCASSQKGKEFAQPQHFGDGTRLSIL.

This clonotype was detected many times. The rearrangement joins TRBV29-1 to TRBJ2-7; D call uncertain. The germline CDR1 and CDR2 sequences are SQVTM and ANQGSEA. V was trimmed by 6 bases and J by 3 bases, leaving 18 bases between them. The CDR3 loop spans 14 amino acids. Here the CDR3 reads CSVVWGGRYYEQYF. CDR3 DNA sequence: TGCAGCGTCGTTTGGGGTGGTCGGTACTACGAGCAGTACTTC.

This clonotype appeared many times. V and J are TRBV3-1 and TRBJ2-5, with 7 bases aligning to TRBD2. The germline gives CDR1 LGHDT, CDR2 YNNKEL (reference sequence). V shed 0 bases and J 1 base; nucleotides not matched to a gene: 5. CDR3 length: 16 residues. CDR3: CASSQDIASGQETQYF. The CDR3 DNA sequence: TGTGCCAGCAGCCAAGATATCGCTAGCGGCCAAGAGACCCAGTACTTC.

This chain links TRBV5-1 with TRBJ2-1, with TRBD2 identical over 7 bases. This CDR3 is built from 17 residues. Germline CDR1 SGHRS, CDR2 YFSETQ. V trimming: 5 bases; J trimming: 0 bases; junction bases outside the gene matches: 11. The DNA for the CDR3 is TGCGCCAGCAGGACAAGACTAGCTGGGGGCTCCTACAATGAGCAGTTCTTC. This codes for CASRTRLAGGSYNEQFF. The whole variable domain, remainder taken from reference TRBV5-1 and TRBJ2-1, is KAGVTQTPRYLIKTRGQQVTLSCSPISGHRSVSWYQQTPGQGLQFLFEYFSETQRNKGNFPGRFSGRQFSNSRSEMNVSTLELGDSALYLCASRTRLAGGSYNEQFFGPGTRLTVL.

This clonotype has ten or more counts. CDR3 nucleotides: TGTGCCAGCAGCCAAGTAATTCGAAACACCATATATTTT. It specifies CASSQVIRNTIYF. V usage is TRBV14 and J usage is TRBJ1-3, with D unclear. There are 13 residues in the CDR3. The V gene lost 1 base and the J gene lost 5 bases, with 6 bases spanning the gap. The germline V gene has CDR1 SGHDN and CDR2 FVKESK.

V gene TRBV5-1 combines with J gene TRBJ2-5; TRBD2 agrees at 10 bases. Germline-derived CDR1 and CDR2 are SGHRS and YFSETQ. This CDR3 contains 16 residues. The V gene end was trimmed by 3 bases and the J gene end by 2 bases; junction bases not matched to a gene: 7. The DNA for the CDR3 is TGCGCCAGCAGCTCGCCGAGCGGGAGGGTACAAGAGACCCAGTACTTC. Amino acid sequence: CASSSPSGRVQETQYF.

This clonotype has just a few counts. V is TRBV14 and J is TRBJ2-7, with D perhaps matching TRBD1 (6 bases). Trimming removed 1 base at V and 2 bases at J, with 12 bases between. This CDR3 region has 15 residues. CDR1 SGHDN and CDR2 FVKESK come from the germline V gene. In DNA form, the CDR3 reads TGTGCCAGCAGCCAAGGTTTCCAGGGGACCTACGAGCAGTACTTC. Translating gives CASSQGFQGTYEQYF.

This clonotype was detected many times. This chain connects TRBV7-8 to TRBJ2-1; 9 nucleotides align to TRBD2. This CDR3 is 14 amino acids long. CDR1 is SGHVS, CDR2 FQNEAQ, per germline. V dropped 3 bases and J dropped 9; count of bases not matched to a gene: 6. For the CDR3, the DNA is TGTGCCAGCAGCTTTAGCGGGAGAGGGATTGAGCAGTTCTTC. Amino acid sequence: CASSFSGRGIEQFF.

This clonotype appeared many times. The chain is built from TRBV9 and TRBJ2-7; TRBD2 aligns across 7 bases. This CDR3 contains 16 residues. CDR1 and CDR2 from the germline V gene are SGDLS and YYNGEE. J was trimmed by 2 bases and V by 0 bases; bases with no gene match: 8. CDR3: CASSVAGASGTYEQYF. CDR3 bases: TGTGCCAGCAGCGTAGCTGGGGCTAGCGGAACCTACGAGCAGTACTTC. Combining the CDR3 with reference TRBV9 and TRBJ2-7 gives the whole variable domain DSGVTQTPKHLITATGQRVTLRCSPRSGDLSVYWYQQSLDQGLQFLIQYYNGEERAKGNILERFSAQQFPDLHSELNLSSLELGDSALYFCASSVAGASGTYEQYFGPGTRLTVT.

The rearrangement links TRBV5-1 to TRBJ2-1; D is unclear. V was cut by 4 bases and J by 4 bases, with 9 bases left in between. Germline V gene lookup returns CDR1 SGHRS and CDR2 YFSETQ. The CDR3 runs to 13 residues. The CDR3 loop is CASSIDRYNEQFF. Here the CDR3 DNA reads TGCGCCAGCAGCATTGACCGATACAATGAGCAGTTCTTC.

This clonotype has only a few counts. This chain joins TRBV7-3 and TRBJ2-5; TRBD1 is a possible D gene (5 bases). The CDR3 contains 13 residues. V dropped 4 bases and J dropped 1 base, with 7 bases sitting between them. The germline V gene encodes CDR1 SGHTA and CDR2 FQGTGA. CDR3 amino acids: CASSSGIQETQYF. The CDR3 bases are TGTGCCAGCAGCTCAGGGATCCAAGAGACCCAGTACTTC.

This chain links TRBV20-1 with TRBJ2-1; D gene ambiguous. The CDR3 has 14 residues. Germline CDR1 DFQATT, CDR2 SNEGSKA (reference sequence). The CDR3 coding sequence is TGCAGGGTGGCCACGGTTTCTACTTACAATGAGCAGTTCTTC. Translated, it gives CRVATVSTYNEQFF.

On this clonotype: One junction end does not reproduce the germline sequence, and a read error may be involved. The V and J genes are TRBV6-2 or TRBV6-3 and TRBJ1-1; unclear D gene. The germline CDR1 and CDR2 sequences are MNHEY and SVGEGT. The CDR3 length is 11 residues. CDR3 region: CAISVDTEAFF. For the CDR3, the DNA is TGTGCCATCAGCGTTGACACCGAAGCTTTCTTT.